The 20 T cell receptor beta chains given below trace back to one sample, sequenced in a study of blood T cell repertoires in COVID-19. Assay used: immunoSEQ multiplex PCR; TCRdb lists only in-frame clones, some missing. Of 50,000 to 70,000 clones listed, approximately 87% were seen once; the top ten hold under 8%. The sequenced sample consisted of peripheral blood. The receptor set was obtained from a man in his fifties or sixties with active or convalescent COVID-19.

The V call is TRBV7-9, the J call TRBJ2-7; 7 bases match TRBD2. CDR3 size: 15 residues. V trimming: 1 base; J trimming: 2 bases; junction bases outside the gene matches: 5. Germline CDR1 SEHNR, CDR2 FQNEAQ (reference sequence). The DNA for the CDR3 is TGTGCCAGCAGCTTAGAGGCTAGCGGCCCCTACGAGCAGTACTTC. Protein: CASSLEASGPYEQYF. The whole variable domain, filled in from reference TRBV7-9 and TRBJ2-7, reads DTGVSQNPRHKITKRGQNVTFRCDPISEHNRLYWYRQTLGQGPEFLTYFQNEAQLEKSRLLSDRFSAERPKGSFSTLEIQRTEQGDSAMYLCASSLEASGPYEQYFGPGTRLTVT.

The chain carries TRBV18 and TRBJ1-5; D is unresolved. CDR1 and CDR2 from the germline V gene are KGHSH and LQKENI. This CDR3 is built from 13 residues. Trimming pared 2 bases from V and 5 bases from J, leaving 7 bases between. CDR3 region: CASSPAVDQPQHF. CDR3 nucleotides: TGTGCCAGCTCACCAGCGGTAGATCAGCCCCAGCATTTT.

This clone is judged large. This chain links TRBV7-9 with TRBJ1-2; 10 nucleotides match TRBD1. Unmatched junction bases numbered 14, after V lost 5 bases and J lost 8 bases. The CDR3 has 16 residues. In germline, CDR1 is SEHNR, CDR2 FQNEAQ (reference sequence). As DNA, the CDR3 is TGTGCCAGCAGCCTCTCCGGGACAGGGGCCTCTCGAGGCTACACCTTC. It specifies CASSLSGTGASRGYTF.

The chain uses TRBV11-3 and TRBJ2-2; D unclear. The CDR3 contains 16 residues. V was trimmed by 6 bases and J by 5 bases, leaving 19 bases between them. Germline assignment: CDR1 SGHNT and CDR2 YENEEA. The CDR3 DNA is TGTGCCAGCAGTTCAAGTAGGTCTAGTTTGACCGGGGAGCTGTTTTTT. Translation: CASSSSRSSLTGELFF. Using reference TRBV11-3 and TRBJ2-2 for the parts outside the CDR3, the full variable domain is EAGVVQSPRYKIIEKKQPVAFWCNPISGHNTLYWYLQNLGQGPELLIRYENEEAVDDSQLPKDRFSAERLKGVDSTLKIQPAELGDSAVYLCASSSSRSSLTGELFFGEGSRLTVL.

The chain uses TRBV7-9 and TRBJ1-3, with a possible D match to TRBD1 (5 bases). This CDR3 region has 16 residues. V was pared by 4 bases and J by 0 bases, with 13 bases between. From germline, CDR1 is SEHNR and CDR2 FQNEAQ (reference sequence). The CDR3 bases are TGTGCCAGCAGCTCCCCCAGGGTACGCTCTGGAAACACCATATATTTT. It codes for CASSSPRVRSGNTIYF.

This chain links TRBV29-1 with TRBJ2-1, with D possibly matching TRBD2 (5 bases). CDR1 SQVTM and CDR2 ANQGSEA come from the germline V gene. The CDR3 runs to 16 residues. V lost 1 base to trimming and J lost 0 bases, with 13 bases between them. The CDR3 DNA follows: TGCAGCGTTGAAGGTAAGCGGCGTAGCTCCTACAATGAGCAGTTCTTC. Its translation is CSVEGKRRSSYNEQFF.

Regarding this clone: At the DNA level, this CDR3 is encoded by other sequences in the same sample as well. The chain recombines TRBV6-5 with TRBJ2-1, with TRBD2 identical over 11 bases. Germline V gene sequence: CDR1 MNHEY, CDR2 SVGAGI. Trimming took 0 bases from V and 4 from J; bases not matched to a gene: 2. This CDR3 contains 16 residues. This CDR3 is CASSYSLAGGYNEQFF. DNA of the CDR3: TGTGCCAGCAGTTACTCGTTAGCGGGAGGGTACAATGAGCAGTTCTTC.

The V gene is TRBV5-6, the J gene TRBJ1-2, with D possibly matching TRBD1 (6 bases). The CDR3 covers 14 residues. V gave up 2 bases and J gave up 3 bases, with 11 bases separating them. Germline CDR1 is SGHDT and CDR2 is YYEEEE. CDR3 DNA sequence: TGTGCCAGCAGCTTAGTAAAGGGGGACTATGGCTACACCTTC. Translated, it gives CASSLVKGDYGYTF.

For the CDR3, the DNA is TGCGCCAGCAGCCAAGAAACAGGGAGCGATAATTCACCCCTCCACTTT. Amino acid sequence: CASSQETGSDNSPLHF. The rearrangement uses TRBV4-3 and TRBJ1-6, with D tentatively TRBD1 (6 bases). Germline CDR1 and CDR2: LGHNA and YSLEER. The CDR3 has 16 residues. Between the trimmed V and J ends, which lost 0 bases and 5 bases, there was a span of 11 bases.

This rearrangement joins TRBV6-5 to TRBJ1-4, with TRBD1 identical over 9 bases. Trimming cost V 6 bases and J 7 bases; bases outside gene matches: 6. The CDR3 is 14 amino acids. CDR1 MNHEY and CDR2 SVGAGI come from the germline V gene. Written as DNA, the CDR3 is TGTGCCAGCAGGGGGACAGGGACCAGTGAAAAACTGTTTTTT. Translating gives CASRGTGTSEKLFF.

The chain has TRBV4-1 and TRBJ1-5, with no clear D. The CDR3 loop spans 14 amino acids. Trimming shortened V by 6 bases and J by 1 base, and 10 bases separated the two germline ends. The germline CDR1 and CDR2 sequences are MGHRA and YSYEKL. CDR3 coding DNA: TGCGCCAGCAGGGGTGACAAAAGCAATCAGCCCCAGCATTTT. Protein product: CASRGDKSNQPQHF.

The rearrangement joins TRBV5-6 to TRBJ2-5; tentatively, D is TRBD2 (7 bases). This CDR3 is built from 17 residues. Germline V gene data show CDR1 as SGHDT and CDR2 as YYEEEE. V lost 4 bases, J lost 6 bases, and 25 bases lay in between. CDR3 loop: CASSQGGAGYRSQTQYF. The CDR3 DNA sequence: TGTGCCAGCAGCCAAGGGGGGGCGGGATATCGTTCACAGACCCAGTACTTC.

The V and J genes are TRBV15 and TRBJ1-5; possible D gene TRBD1, 6 bases. The germline CDR1 and CDR2 sequences are LNHNV and YYDKDF (reference sequence). The CDR3 contains 15 residues. Trimming stripped 3 bases from V and 6 bases from J, with 15 bases between. CDR3: CATSRKGVFGQPQHF. The DNA of the CDR3 is TGTGCCACCAGCAGGAAGGGGGTGTTCGGTCAGCCCCAGCATTTT.

The gene calls are TRBV7-3 and TRBJ1-1; 9 bases are shared with TRBD1. The V and J ends lost 2 bases and 1 base, in that order; junction bases with no gene match: 5. This CDR3 comprises 16 residues. The germline V gene encodes CDR1 SGHTA and CDR2 FQGTGA. The CDR3 sequence is CASSLGDRVRNTEAFF. The CDR3 DNA follows: TGTGCCAGCAGCTTAGGGGACAGGGTAAGGAACACTGAAGCTTTCTTT.

This chain connects TRBV2 to TRBJ2-5; D remains unclear. CDR1 is SNHLY, CDR2 FYNNEI, per germline. The CDR3 length is 16 residues. Trimming removed 6 bases at V and 8 bases at J, with 25 bases between. The CDR3 sequence is CASSATLQDTDPTQYF. In DNA form, the CDR3 reads TGTGCCAGCAGCGCCACCCTCCAGGATACCGACCCTACCCAGTACTTC.

V is TRBV4-2 and J is TRBJ2-3; 9 nucleotides line up with TRBD2. Losses at the gene ends were 4 bases for V and 0 bases for J; bases not matched to a gene: 8. The CDR3 spans 17 residues. From germline, CDR1 is LGHNA and CDR2 YNFKEQ. CDR3 sequence: CASSLLLAGQSTDTQYF. The CDR3 DNA follows: TGTGCCAGCAGCCTCCTTCTAGCGGGACAGAGCACAGATACGCAGTATTTT.

V is TRBV7-2 and J is TRBJ2-1; possible D gene TRBD1, 5 bases. CDR3 size: 13 residues. Germline V lookup: CDR1 SGHTA, CDR2 FQGNSA. With 4 bases removed from V and 12 bases from J, the gap between germline ends came to 16 bases. The CDR3 loop reads CASSSRKGNWQFF. The CDR3 nucleotides are TGTGCCAGCAGCTCCCGGAAGGGGAATTGGCAGTTCTTC.

This sequence joins TRBV27 and TRBJ2-7, with 9 bases that match TRBD1. The ends lost 3 bases at V and 3 bases at J; junction bases unmatched: 6. CDR1 and CDR2 from the germline V gene are MNHEY and SMNVEV (reference sequence). The length of the CDR3 is 15 residues. CDR3 protein: CASSFGQGKNYEQYF. The DNA of the CDR3 is TGTGCCAGCAGTTTCGGACAGGGGAAAAACTACGAGCAGTACTTC.

V gene TRBV3-1 (or the pseudogene TRBV3-2) combines with J gene TRBJ1-1; 7 bases fit TRBD1. Germline CDR1 reads LGHDT; CDR2 reads YNNKEL (reference sequence). Germline trimming cut 4 bases from V and 3 bases from J; bases unmatched to any gene: 11. CDR3 size: 16 residues. CDR3 sequence: CASSPGTDLGDTEAFF. As DNA, the CDR3 is TGTGCCAGCAGCCCCGGGACAGACCTTGGGGACACTGAAGCTTTCTTT.

The chain couples TRBV2 to TRBJ2-2; possibly TRBD2 for D (8 bases). V dropped 8 bases and J dropped 5 bases, with 18 bases sitting between them. This CDR3 is built from 15 residues. Germline V gives CDR1 SNHLY, CDR2 FYNNEI. The CDR3 region has the DNA TGTGCCAGCTCTGAGGGGGCTAGCGGGACCGGGGAGCTGTTTTTT. It is translated as CASSEGASGTGELFF.